This record looks at one TCR beta chain sequence and its context. Its cognate antigen has yet to be identified. No base qualities exist here, and no much larger clone lies one base off it. Patients were selected for having adequate residual fresh-frozen tumor tissue and more than two years of available survival data. Although molecular status otherwise differed among the glioblastoma patients, no patient had an isocitrate dehydrogenase mutation. PBMC were collected before vaccination, two weeks after the third vaccination, and at tumor progression if progression occurred. The Qiagen DNeasy Blood extraction Kit was used for extraction of genomic DNA. Using the immunoSEQ assay, TCRB CDR3 regions were amplified from roughly 1.8 micrograms of genomic DNA, or from all available DNA when less than that was on hand. Multiplex PCR used 60 forward primers for TCR V beta segments and 13 reverse primers for J beta segments. To estimate reads per starting template, synthetic control templates were spiked into each sample at limiting dilution. Reads of 87 bp were generated by sequencing on the Illumina HiSeq System. The authors processed their data as follows. PCR and sequencing errors were removed by a nearest neighbor algorithm that merged closely related sequences. TCR overlap was defined as the percentage of unique tumor TCR beta sequences that were also present in the same patient's peripheral blood. In TCRdb, the immuneACCESS table is reduced to in-frame sequences with V and J assigned. These tables do not hold every clone; where another copy was compared, an unresolved V gene accounts for under half, and the others remain unexplained. V and J calls and clone size are as listed in that table; D and trimming were resolved from the DNA. The table for this sample lists over 70,000 clones; over 70% of them were counted only once. The top ten clones comprise approximately 2.3% of the sample.

This record belongs to a study of glioma-infiltrating T cells after dendritic cell vaccination (dated by TCRdb to the mid-2010s). Background on the whole study: A cohort of about 15 glioblastoma patients from Phase I and II dendritic cell vaccination trials was included, of whom 9 were newly diagnosed and 6 had recurrent disease. Between the early 2000s and the early 2010s, the patients were given dendritic cell vaccination pulsed with autologous tumor lysate. To make the vaccine, monocyte-derived dendritic cells were cultured for six to eight days with IL-4 and GM-CSF and then pulsed overnight with autologous tumor lysate. Each patient was given three intradermal dendritic cell vaccine injections, spaced two weeks apart, in the arm below the axilla. In glioblastoma patients vaccinated with dendritic cells, deep sequencing of TCR beta CDR3 regions served to measure the amount of tumor-infiltrating lymphocytes and to compare repertoires between tumor and blood. Survival after dendritic cell vaccination was correlated with TCR sequencing metrics, including TIL content and tumor-blood repertoire overlap. The investigation overall reported the following: The cohort was small and heterogeneous, only a few patients had full blood and tumor sets, and even fewer had initial-recurrent tumor pairs. The three-group TCR overlap response model was described as speculative and requiring prospective validation. After dendritic cell vaccination, a higher estimated pretreatment TIL content predicted longer time to progression and overall survival. TCR clonality showed no direct relationship with survival, which suggests that a diverse polyclonal response may be important.

Spanning cysteine to phenylalanine, the CDR3 consists of 13 amino acids. The retained sequence is limited to the CDR3, 39 bases, with the frame set at the first base. CDR1 and CDR2, per the germline V gene, are ENHRY and SYGVKD. Cut back by 2 bases and 4 bases, the V and J ends lie 8 bases apart. The chain joins TRBV10-3 to TRBJ1-2; no D gene is confidently identified. The receptor comes from a human donor with glioblastoma. The source was blood, collected before dendritic cell vaccination. The DNA is as follows: TGTGCCATCAGTGAGGGCCCAGTCTATGGCTACACCTTC. Its translation is CAISEGPVYGYTF.